This TCR beta chain was observed in a study of response to subunit inactivated influenza vaccine (dated by TCRdb to the late 2010s). In terms of the full investigation: The study used deep quantitative T cell receptor repertoire profiling to track responses to a trivalent subunit inactivated influenza vaccine.

The investigation overall reported the following: It was suggested by the authors that each seasonal influenza vaccination may recruit only a limited number of new T cells.

V loses 5 bases at its end and J loses 10 bases; junction bases beyond the gene matches: 6. As encoded in the germline V gene, CDR1 is SGHVS while CDR2 is FNYEAQ. From the cysteine through the phenylalanine, the CDR3 covers 14 amino acids. Just CDR3 DNA is preserved here, 42 bases in frame from base 1. Details on this clonotype: Its target antigen remains unknown. The input lacks base qualities; no much larger clone sits a single base away.

The library came from RT-PCR. Sequencing took place on an Illumina HiSeq 2500. The public reads were run again by TCRdb, first through fastp at Q25 and then through MiXCR, and only productive beta chains were kept. Entries that share a CDR3 protein sequence are merged under the most common genes and DNA. The sample records around 250,000 distinct CDR3 sequences, 10% to 15% of which are singletons. Jointly, the top ten make up 7.8% of the sample. The receptor chain draws on TRBV7-6 and TRBJ2-4, and TRBD1 matches 12 of the central bases. Sequencing used non-naive T cells sorted from PBMCs, obtained around 14 days before vaccination. Taken with the paper, the label for cell subset or site translates to: memory T cell fraction. This receptor was taken from a man aged 45-60 years who received an inactivated influenza vaccine. Donor details come from another sample of the same person, matched by shared clones. The nucleotides read TGTGCCAGCAGCCCGGGACAGGGGGCCTTTATTCAGTACTTC. It is translated as CASSPGQGAFIQYF.